The present entry profiles one T cell receptor (beta chain) with its context. Trimming cost V 9 bases and J 5 bases; bases outside gene matches: 11. Per germline, CDR1 SEHNR and CDR2 FQNEAQ (reference sequence). This CDR3 contains 14 residues. This entry belongs to a study of blood T cell repertoires in COVID-19. Study as a whole: The United States, Italy and Spain supplied acute and convalescent COVID-19 samples. The cDNA or gDNA used as material had been derived from T cells, B-cell-depleted T cells, or PBMCs.

As processed by the authors: The assay estimated nucleated cells by amplifying reference gene primers. This table comes from immunoSEQ multiplex PCR, and its TCRdb copy is limited to in-frame clones, with some not included. D and trimming were read from the DNA, whereas the V and J calls and clone size are those reported in that table. The sample has some 94,000 clones, 80% to 85% seen once; the top ten hold roughly 2%. The genes are TRBV7-9 and TRBJ1-2; 8 bases are shared with TRBD1. The source is a man in his sixties or seventies with active or convalescent COVID-19. The sample was peripheral blood. The CDR3 nucleotides are TGTGCCAGTGCCTTTGACAGGGGTTGGTATGGCTACACCTTC. Its protein is CASAFDRGWYGYTF.